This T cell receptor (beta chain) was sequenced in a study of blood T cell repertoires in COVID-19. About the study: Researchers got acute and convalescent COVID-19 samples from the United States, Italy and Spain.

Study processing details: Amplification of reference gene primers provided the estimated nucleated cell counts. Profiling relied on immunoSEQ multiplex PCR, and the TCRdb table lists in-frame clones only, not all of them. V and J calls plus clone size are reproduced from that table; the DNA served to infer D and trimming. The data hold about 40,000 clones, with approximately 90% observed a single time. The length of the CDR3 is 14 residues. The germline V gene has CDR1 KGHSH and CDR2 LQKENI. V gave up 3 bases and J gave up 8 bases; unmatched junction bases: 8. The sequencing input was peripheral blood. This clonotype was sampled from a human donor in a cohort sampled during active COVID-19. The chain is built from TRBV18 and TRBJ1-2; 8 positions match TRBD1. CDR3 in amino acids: CASSPSQGARGYTF. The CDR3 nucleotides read TGTGCCAGCTCACCGTCTCAGGGGGCGCGCGGCTACACCTTC. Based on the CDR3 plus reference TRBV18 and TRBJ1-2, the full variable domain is NAGVMQNPRHLVRRRGQEARLRCSPMKGHSHVYWYRQLPEEGLKFMVYLQKENIIDESGMPKERFSAEFPKEGPSILRIQQVVRGDSAAYFCASSPSQGARGYTFGSGTRLTVV.